One T cell receptor beta chain is described in this entry. Antigen specificity is unknown. The data stem from a study of T cell responses to AZD1222 COVID-19 vaccine. Study at large: Second doses were pooled across both intervals (about 4 or about 12 weeks).

The ends were cut back, 3 bases at V and 2 bases at J, with 5 bases in the middle. Germline lookup yields CDR1 SGHAT and CDR2 FQNNGV. The CDR3 has 12 residues. General observations from the study: A rise in Spike-specific TCR breadth and depth followed two AZD1222 doses. Females made up more of the donors, who were largely white British, and clonal diversity may have come out too low. AZD1222 recipients seropositive at baseline numbered only six or seven.

The data were produced by immunoSEQ multiplex PCR, yet TCRdb's version contains in-frame clones alone and is incomplete. This sample has around 110,000 clones, with under 95% found just once. This sequence joins TRBV11-2 and TRBJ2-7; D gene unclear. Source: peripheral blood, taken on day 0 of AZD1222 vaccination. This receptor was identified in an adult in good health. CDR3 DNA sequence: TGTGCCAGCAGCTTTTCTGCCTACGAGCAGTACTTC. Amino acid sequence: CASSFSAYEQYF.